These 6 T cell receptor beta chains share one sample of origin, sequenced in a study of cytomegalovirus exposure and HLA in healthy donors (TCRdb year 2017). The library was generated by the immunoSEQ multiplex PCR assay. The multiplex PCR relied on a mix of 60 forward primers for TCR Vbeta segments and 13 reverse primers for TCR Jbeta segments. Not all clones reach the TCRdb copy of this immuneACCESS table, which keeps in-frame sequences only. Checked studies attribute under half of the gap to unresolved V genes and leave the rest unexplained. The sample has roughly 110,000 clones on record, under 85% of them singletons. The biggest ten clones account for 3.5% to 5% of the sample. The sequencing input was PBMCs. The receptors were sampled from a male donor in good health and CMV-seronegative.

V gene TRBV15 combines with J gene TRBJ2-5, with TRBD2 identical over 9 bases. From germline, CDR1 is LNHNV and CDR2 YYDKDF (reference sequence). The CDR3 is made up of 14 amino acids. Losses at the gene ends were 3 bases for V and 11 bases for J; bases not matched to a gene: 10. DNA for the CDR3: TGTGCCACCAGCAGGGGGACTAGCACCTCTGAGCAGTACTTC. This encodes CATSRGTSTSEQYF.

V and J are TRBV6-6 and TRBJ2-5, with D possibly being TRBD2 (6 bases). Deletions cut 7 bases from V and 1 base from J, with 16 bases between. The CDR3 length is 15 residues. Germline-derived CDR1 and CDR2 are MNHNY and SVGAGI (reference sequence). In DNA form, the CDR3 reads TGTGCCAGCATGCGGGGCGACAGAGCCCAAGAGACCCAGTACTTC. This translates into CASMRGDRAQETQYF.

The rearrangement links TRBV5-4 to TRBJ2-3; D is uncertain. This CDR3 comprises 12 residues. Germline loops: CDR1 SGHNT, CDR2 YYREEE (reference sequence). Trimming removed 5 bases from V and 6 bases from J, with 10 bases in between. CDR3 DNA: TGTGCCAGCAGTCCAACTCGGGATACGCAGTATTTT. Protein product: CASSPTRDTQYF.

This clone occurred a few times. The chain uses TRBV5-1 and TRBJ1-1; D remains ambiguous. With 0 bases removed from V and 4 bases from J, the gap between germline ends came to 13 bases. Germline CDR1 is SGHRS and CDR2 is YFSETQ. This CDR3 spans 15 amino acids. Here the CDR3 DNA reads TGCGCCAGCAGCTTGGGTGTTGAGGGAGGCACTGAAGCTTTCTTT. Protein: CASSLGVEGGTEAFF.

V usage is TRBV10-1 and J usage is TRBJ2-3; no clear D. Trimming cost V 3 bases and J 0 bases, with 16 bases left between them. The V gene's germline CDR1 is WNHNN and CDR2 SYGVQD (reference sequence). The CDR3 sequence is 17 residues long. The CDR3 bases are TGCGCCAGCAGTGACCCCCGTGATGCGGCTAGCACAGATACGCAGTATTTT. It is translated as CASSDPRDAASTDTQYF.

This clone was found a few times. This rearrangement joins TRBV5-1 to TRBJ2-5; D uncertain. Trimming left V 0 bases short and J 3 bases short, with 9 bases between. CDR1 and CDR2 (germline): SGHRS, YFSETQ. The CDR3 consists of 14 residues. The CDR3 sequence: CASSLADWEETQYF. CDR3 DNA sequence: TGCGCCAGCAGCTTGGCTGACTGGGAAGAGACCCAGTACTTC.